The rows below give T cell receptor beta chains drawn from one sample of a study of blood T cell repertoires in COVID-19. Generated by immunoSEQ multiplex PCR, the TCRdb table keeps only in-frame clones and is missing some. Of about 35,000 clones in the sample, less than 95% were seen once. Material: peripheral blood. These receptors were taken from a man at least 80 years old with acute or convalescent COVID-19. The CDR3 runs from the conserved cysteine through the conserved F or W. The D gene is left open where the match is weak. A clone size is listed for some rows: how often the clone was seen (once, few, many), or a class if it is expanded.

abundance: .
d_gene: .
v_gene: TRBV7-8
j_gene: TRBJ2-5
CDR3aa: CASSLVLGDTETQYF
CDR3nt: TGTGCCAGCAGCTTAGTCCTAGGGGATACGGAGACCCAGTACTTC

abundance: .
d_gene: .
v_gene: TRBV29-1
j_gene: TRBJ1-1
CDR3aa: CSVVNARNTEAFF
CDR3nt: TGCAGCGTTGTAAACGCGAGGAACACTGAAGCTTTCTTT

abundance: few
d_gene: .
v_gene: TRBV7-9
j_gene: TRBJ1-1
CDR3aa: CASSSRELGAFF
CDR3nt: TGTGCCAGCAGCTCCCGGGAGTTAGGAGCTTTCTTT

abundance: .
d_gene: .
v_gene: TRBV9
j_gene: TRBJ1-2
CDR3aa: CASSGREGRTNYGYTF
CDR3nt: TGTGCCAGCAGCGGGAGGGAGGGGCGGACTAACTATGGCTACACCTTC

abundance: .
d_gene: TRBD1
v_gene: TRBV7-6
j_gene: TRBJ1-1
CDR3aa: CASSSVIPDRGGTEAFF
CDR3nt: TGTGCCAGCAGCTCCGTAATTCCCGACAGGGGTGGCACTGAAGCTTTCTTT

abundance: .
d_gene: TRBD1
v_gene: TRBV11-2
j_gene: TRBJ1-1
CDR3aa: CASSLTWDRGEAFF
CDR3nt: TGTGCCAGCAGCTTGACCTGGGACAGGGGTGAAGCTTTCTTT

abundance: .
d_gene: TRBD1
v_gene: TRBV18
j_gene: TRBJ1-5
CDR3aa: CASSPQGASNQPQHF
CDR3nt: TGTGCCAGCTCACCACAGGGGGCTAGCAATCAGCCCCAGCATTTT

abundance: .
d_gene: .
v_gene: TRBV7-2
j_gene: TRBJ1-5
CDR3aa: CASSLVPGGQPQHF
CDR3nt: TGTGCCAGCAGCTTAGTGCCGGGTGGTCAGCCCCAGCATTTT

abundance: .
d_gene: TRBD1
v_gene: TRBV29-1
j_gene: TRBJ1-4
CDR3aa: CSVGQGPEKLFF
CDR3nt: TGCAGCGTGGGACAGGGGCCTGAAAAACTGTTTTTT

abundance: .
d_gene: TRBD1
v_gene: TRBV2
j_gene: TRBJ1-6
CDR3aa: CASSSQGMNSPLHF
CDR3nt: TGTGCCAGCAGTTCACAGGGGATGAATTCACCCCTCCACTTT

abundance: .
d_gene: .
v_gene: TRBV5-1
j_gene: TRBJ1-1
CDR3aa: CASSLIPTDSNTEAFF
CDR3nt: TGCGCCAGCAGCTTGATACCGACGGACTCGAACACTGAAGCTTTCTTT

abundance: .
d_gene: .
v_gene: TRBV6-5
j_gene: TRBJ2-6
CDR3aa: CASSYSTRPGANVLTF
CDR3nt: TGTGCCAGCAGTTACTCGACGAGGCCTGGGGCCAACGTCCTGACTTTC

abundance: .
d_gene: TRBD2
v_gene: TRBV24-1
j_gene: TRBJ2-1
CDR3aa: CATSDRTSGGNEQFF
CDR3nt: TGTGCCACCAGTGATAGGACTAGCGGGGGGAATGAGCAGTTCTTC

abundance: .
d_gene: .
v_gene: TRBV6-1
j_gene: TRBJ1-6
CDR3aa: CASSARRGGDSASPLHF
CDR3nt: TGTGCCAGCAGTGCTCGTCGCGGGGGAGATTCTGCTTCACCCCTCCACTTT

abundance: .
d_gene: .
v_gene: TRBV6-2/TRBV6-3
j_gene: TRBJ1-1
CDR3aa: CASSYSNRAEAFF
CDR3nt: TGTGCCAGCAGTTACTCGAACAGGGCTGAAGCTTTCTTT

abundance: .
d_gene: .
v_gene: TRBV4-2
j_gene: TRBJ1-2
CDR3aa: CASSRYRDGYTF
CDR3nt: TGTGCCAGCAGCCGATACAGGGATGGCTACACCTTC

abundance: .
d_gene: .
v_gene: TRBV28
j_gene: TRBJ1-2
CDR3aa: CASSLHGGYTF
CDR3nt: TGTGCCAGCAGTTTACACGGTGGCTACACCTTC

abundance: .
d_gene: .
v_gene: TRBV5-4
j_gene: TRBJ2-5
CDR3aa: CASSAWGAGVNKETQYF
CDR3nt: TGTGCCAGCAGCGCGTGGGGTGCAGGGGTGAACAAAGAGACCCAGTACTTC

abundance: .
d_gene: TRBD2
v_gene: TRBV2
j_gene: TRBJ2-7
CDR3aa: CASSESRTSFSYEQYF
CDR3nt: TGTGCCAGCAGTGAGAGTAGGACTAGCTTTTCCTACGAGCAGTACTTC

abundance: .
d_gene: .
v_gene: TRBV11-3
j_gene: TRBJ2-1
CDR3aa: CASNRGGGEQFF
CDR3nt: TGTGCCAGCAACCGAGGGGGGGGTGAGCAGTTCTTC

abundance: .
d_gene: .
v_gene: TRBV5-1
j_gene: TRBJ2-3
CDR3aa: CASSLAYRSTDTQYF
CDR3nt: TGCGCCAGCAGCTTGGCCTACAGGAGCACAGATACGCAGTATTTT

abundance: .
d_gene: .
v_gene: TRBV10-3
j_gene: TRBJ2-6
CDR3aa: CAIRPGLSGANVLTF
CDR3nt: TGTGCCATCAGGCCGGGACTCTCTGGGGCCAACGTCCTGACTTTC

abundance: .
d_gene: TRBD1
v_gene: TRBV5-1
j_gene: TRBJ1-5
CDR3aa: CASSLSGQANQPQHF
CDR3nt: TGCGCCAGCAGCTTGTCGGGACAGGCTAATCAGCCCCAGCATTTT

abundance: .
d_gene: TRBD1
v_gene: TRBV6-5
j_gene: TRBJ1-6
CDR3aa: CASSWTGPNSPLHF
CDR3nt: TGTGCCAGCAGTTGGACAGGGCCAAATTCACCCCTCCACTTT

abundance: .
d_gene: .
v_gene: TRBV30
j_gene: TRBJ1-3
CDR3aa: CAWSVLGGSGNTIYF
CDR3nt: TGTGCCTGGAGTGTACTAGGCGGCTCTGGAAACACCATATATTTT

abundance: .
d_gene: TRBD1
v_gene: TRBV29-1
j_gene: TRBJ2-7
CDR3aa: CSVRTGHEQYF
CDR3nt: TGCAGCGTGCGGACAGGGCACGAGCAGTACTTC

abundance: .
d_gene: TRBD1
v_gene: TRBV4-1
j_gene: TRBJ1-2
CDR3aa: CASRSTLDRTNYGYTF
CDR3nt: TGCGCCAGCAGGTCGACCCTGGACAGGACTAACTATGGCTACACCTTC

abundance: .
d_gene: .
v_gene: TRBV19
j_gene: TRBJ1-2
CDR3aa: CASSISDYGYTF
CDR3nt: TGTGCCAGTAGTATATCGGACTATGGCTACACCTTC

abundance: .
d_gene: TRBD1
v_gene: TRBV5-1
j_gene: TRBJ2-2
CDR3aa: CASSAMGQGTTGELFF
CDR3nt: TGCGCCAGCAGCGCCATGGGACAGGGGACCACCGGGGAGCTGTTTTTT

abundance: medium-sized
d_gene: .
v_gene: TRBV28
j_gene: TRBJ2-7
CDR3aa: CASRGHSSYEQYF
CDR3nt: TGTGCCAGCAGAGGACACAGCTCCTACGAGCAGTACTTC

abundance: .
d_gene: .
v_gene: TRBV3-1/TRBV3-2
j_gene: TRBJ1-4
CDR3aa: CASSLRRPGHVNEKLFF
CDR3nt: TGTGCCAGCAGCCTTAGACGACCGGGACACGTTAATGAAAAACTGTTTTTT

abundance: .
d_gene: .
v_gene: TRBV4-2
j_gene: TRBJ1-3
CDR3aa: CASSQGRSGNTIYF
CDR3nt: TGTGCCAGCAGCCAGGGCCGCTCTGGAAACACCATATATTTT

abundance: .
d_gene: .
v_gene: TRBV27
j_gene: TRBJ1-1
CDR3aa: CASTPRGGHVLNTEAFF
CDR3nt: TGTGCCAGCACTCCCCGGGGGGGGCACGTATTAAACACTGAAGCTTTCTTT

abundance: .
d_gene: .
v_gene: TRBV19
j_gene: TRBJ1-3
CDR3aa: CASRSRGTIYF
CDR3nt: TGTGCCAGTCGGAGCAGAGGCACCATATATTTT

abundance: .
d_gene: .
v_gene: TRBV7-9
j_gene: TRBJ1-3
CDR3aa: CASSPSAGGNTIYF
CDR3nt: TGTGCCAGCAGCCCCTCTGCAGGAGGAAACACCATATATTTT

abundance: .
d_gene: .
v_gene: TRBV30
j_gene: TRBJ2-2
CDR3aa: CAGYTGNTGELFF
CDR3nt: TGTGCCGGTTATACAGGGAACACCGGGGAGCTGTTTTTT

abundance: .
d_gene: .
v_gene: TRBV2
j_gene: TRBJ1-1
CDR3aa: CASARGSDTEAFF
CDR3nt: TGTGCCAGTGCCAGGGGCTCAGACACTGAAGCTTTCTTT

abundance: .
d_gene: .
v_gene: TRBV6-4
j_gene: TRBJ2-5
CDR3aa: CASSATRQETQYF
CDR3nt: TGTGCCAGCAGTGCAACGAGACAAGAGACCCAGTACTTC

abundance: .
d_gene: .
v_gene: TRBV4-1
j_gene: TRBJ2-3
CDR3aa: CASSQVRGFTDTQYF
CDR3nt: TGCGCCAGCAGCCAAGTTCGGGGTTTCACAGATACGCAGTATTTT

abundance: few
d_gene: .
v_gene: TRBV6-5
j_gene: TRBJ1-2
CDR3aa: CASSPTGNYGYTF
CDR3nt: TGTGCCAGCAGCCCGACAGGAAACTATGGCTACACCTTC

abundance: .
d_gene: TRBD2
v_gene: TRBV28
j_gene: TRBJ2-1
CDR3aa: CASSLSSGVYNEQFF
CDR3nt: TGTGCCAGCAGTTTATCTAGCGGGGTATACAATGAGCAGTTCTTC

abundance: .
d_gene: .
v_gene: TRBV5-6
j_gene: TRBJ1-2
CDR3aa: CASKDKAYGYTF
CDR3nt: TGTGCCAGCAAAGACAAGGCCTATGGCTACACCTTC

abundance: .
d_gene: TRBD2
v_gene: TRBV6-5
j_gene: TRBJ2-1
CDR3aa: CASRKSGGSYNEQFF
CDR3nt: TGTGCCAGCAGGAAGAGCGGGGGGTCCTACAATGAGCAGTTCTTC

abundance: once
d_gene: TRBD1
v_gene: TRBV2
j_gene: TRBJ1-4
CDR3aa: CASSSDRGSNEKLFF
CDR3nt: TGTGCCAGCAGTTCCGACAGGGGCTCTAATGAAAAACTGTTTTTT

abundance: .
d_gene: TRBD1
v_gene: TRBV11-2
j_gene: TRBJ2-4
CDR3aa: CASSLVSPGQIAKNIQYF
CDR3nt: TGTGCCAGCAGCTTAGTCAGCCCGGGACAGATAGCCAAAAACATTCAGTACTTC

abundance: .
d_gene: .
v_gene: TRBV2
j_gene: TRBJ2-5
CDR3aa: CASHGQITLQETQYF
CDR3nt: TGTGCCAGCCATGGACAGATAACACTCCAAGAGACCCAGTACTTC

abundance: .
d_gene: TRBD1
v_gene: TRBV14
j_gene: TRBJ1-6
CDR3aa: CASSQLLTGDIYNSPLHF
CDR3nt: TGTGCCAGCAGCCAACTGCTGACAGGGGACATATATAATTCACCCCTCCACTTT

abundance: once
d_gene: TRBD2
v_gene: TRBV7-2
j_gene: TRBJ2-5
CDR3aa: CASSLIRGGLETQYF
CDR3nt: TGTGCCAGCAGCTTAATCCGGGGGGGGTTGGAGACCCAGTACTTC

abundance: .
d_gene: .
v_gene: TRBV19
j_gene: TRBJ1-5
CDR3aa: CASSIGGKGNQPQHF
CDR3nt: TGTGCCAGTAGTATAGGAGGGAAGGGCAATCAGCCCCAGCATTTT

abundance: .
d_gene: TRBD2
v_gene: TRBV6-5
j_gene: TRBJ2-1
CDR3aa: CASGGLAGYGEQFF
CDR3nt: TGTGCCAGCGGGGGACTAGCGGGTTATGGTGAGCAGTTCTTC

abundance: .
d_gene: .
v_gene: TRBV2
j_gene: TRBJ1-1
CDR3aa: CASIRTRDTEAFF
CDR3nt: TGTGCCAGCATTCGGACAAGGGACACTGAAGCTTTCTTT

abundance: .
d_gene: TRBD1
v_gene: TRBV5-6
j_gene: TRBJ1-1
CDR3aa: CASSQTGDTEAFF
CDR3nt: TGTGCCAGCAGCCAGACAGGGGACACTGAAGCTTTCTTT

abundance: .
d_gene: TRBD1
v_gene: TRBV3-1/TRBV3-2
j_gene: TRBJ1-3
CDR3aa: CASSYGTGGGNTIYF
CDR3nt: TGTGCCAGCAGCTACGGGACAGGGGGTGGAAACACCATATATTTT

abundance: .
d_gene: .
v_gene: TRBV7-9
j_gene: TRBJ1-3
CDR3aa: CASTLGVSGNTIYF
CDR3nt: TGTGCCAGCACCCTAGGGGTCTCTGGAAACACCATATATTTT

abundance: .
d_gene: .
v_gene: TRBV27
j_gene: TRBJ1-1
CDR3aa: CASQPGGPNTEAFF
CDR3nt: TGTGCCAGCCAGCCCGGGGGGCCGAACACTGAAGCTTTCTTT